This T cell receptor beta chain was observed in a study of immune characterization of retroperitoneal liposarcoma (dated by TCRdb to the late 2010s). The library was prepared using PCR. Sequencing was carried out with a NextSeq 500. TCRdb reprocessed the public reads (quality trimming at Q25 with fastp, clone calling with MiXCR) and kept in-frame beta chains. Every entry covers one CDR3 protein and lists the most common genes and DNA from its rows. For this sample there are about 2,200 distinct CDR3 sequences; 50% appear just once. In total, the top ten clones hold under 60% of the sample. A word on this clonotype: It lacks a known antigen. No clone much larger than this one lies a single base away; base qualities are absent.

Sequenced: tumor tissue. This TCR derives from a female donor with retroperitoneal liposarcoma.

In nucleotides, the sequence is TGTGCCAGCAGCTTGGACAACTACAATGAGCAGTTCTTC. Translated, this is CASSLDNYNEQFF. The rearrangement joined TRBV7-2 to TRBJ2-1; the D gene is perhaps TRBD1, from 5 matching bases. CDR1 and CDR2 are drawn from the germline V gene: SGHTA, FQGNSA. V loses 3 bases, J loses 3 bases, and the germline ends lie 6 bases apart. CDR3 length: 13 amino acids, cysteine to phenylalanine. This entry keeps only the CDR3 DNA: 39 bases, framed from base 1.